This entry lists 17 T cell receptor beta chains sequenced from one sample in a study of blood T cell repertoires in COVID-19. Generated by immunoSEQ multiplex PCR, the TCRdb table keeps only in-frame clones and is missing some. The data hold around 98,000 clones, with 82% observed a single time. Specimen: peripheral blood. Receptors were obtained from an older man with active or convalescent COVID-19.

This clone was picked up one time. The chain links TRBV15 to TRBJ2-3; maybe TRBD2 (6 bases). Germline lookup yields CDR1 LNHNV and CDR2 YYDKDF (reference sequence). Deletions cut 7 bases from V and 2 bases from J, with 10 bases between. The CDR3 is made up of 13 amino acids. The CDR3 reads CATKRGNTDTQYF. CDR3 coding DNA: TGTGCCACCAAACGGGGGAACACAGATACGCAGTATTTT. Variable domain in full (rest from reference TRBV15 and TRBJ2-3): DAMVIQNPRYQVTQFGKPVTLSCSQTLNHNVMYWYQQKSSQAPKLLFHYYDKDFNNEADTPDNFQSRRPNTSFCFLDIRSPGLGDTAMYLCATKRGNTDTQYFGPGTRLTVL.

This chain uses TRBV11-3 with TRBJ1-1; D may be TRBD1 (6 bases). In germline, CDR1 is SGHNT, CDR2 YENEEA. The V end was cut by 5 bases, the J end by 0 bases, with 13 bases between. The CDR3 is 15 amino acids. The chain's CDR3 is CASSNPGGVNTEAFF. DNA of the CDR3: TGTGCCAGCAGCAACCCTGGGGGCGTGAACACTGAAGCTTTCTTT.

This clone was counted only a few times. The rearrangement joins TRBV4-1 to TRBJ2-7; D unclear. The germline gives CDR1 MGHRA, CDR2 YSYEKL. V was clipped by 6 bases and J by 2 bases, with 20 bases between them. This CDR3 is built from 16 residues. The CDR3 spells CASRPLLASNPYEQYF. The CDR3 bases are TGCGCCAGCAGACCGCTTTTAGCAAGTAATCCCTACGAGCAGTACTTC.

The chain links TRBV6-1 to TRBJ1-1; D possibly corresponds to TRBD1 (6 bases). The ends were cut back, 3 bases at V and 5 bases at J, with 13 bases in the middle. Germline loops: CDR1 MNHNS, CDR2 SASEGT. This CDR3 region has 14 residues. CDR3 in DNA: TGTGCCAGCAGTGAGTTTGGGGGCGAGACTGAAGCTTTCTTT. It specifies CASSEFGGETEAFF.

V is TRBV21-1 and J is TRBJ1-5; the table assigns TRBD1, which was not confirmed against the DNA. TRBV21-1 counts as a pseudogene. The CDR3 sequence is 15 residues long. CDR3 region: CASSKEGHRNQPQHF. CDR3 nucleotide sequence: TGTGCCAGCAGCAAAGAGGGGCATCGCAATCAGCCCCAGCATTTT.

The J gene is TRBJ2-3, the V gene TRBV10-2; D is unclear. The CDR3 has 11 residues. The germline gives CDR1 WSHSY, CDR2 SAAADI. V dropped 3 bases and J dropped 6 bases, with 4 bases sitting between them. CDR3 in DNA: TGCGCCAGCAGTGAAACTGATACGCAGTATTTT. This codes for CASSETDTQYF.

The chain couples TRBV28 to TRBJ2-1; a weak D match, TRBD2 (6 bases). Germline CDR1 reads MDHEN; CDR2 reads SYDVKM. The CDR3 loop spans 16 amino acids. The V end lost 5 bases, the J end lost 0 bases, and 14 bases lay between the germline ends. In nucleotides, the CDR3 is TGTGCCAGCAGTCCTGGCGGGACGAGCTCCTACAATGAGCAGTTCTTC. The encoded protein is CASSPGGTSSYNEQFF.

In this sample, this clone turned up a few times. The junction and the germline gene differ at one end; a read error may be behind it. The genes are TRBV12-3 or TRBV12-4 and TRBJ2-3; D unresolved. This CDR3 contains 12 residues. CDR3 loop: CASSLPSVRTHF. For the CDR3, the DNA is TGTGCCAGCAGCCTGCCGTCGGTACGCACCCATTTT.

This rearrangement joins TRBV15 to TRBJ2-5, with 9 nucleotides matching TRBD1. Germline CDR1 is LNHNV and CDR2 is YYDKDF (reference sequence). This CDR3 contains 17 residues. V was pared by 1 base and J by 1 base, with 7 bases of the junction left unmatched. The CDR3 coding sequence is TGTGCCACCAGCAGAGCTGGGACAGGGAAGCCCCAAGAGACCCAGTACTTC. It translates to CATSRAGTGKPQETQYF.

This chain links TRBV5-1 with TRBJ1-3; no clear D. The ends were cut back, 1 base at V and 1 base at J, with 9 bases in the middle. This CDR3 is built from 15 residues. The germline CDR1 and CDR2 sequences are SGHRS and YFSETQ. The CDR3 sequence is CASSLSFGSGNTIYF. The CDR3 DNA reads TGCGCCAGCAGCTTGAGTTTCGGGTCTGGAAACACCATATATTTT.

V is TRBV6-5 and J is TRBJ2-3, with 7 bases matching TRBD1. The germline V gene has CDR1 MNHEY and CDR2 SVGAGI. The CDR3 runs 13 residues. With 5 bases clipped from V and 6 bases from J, the junction kept 5 bases outside the gene matches. CDR3: CASSHRGGDTQYF. As DNA, the CDR3 is TGTGCCAGCAGTCACAGGGGTGGGGATACGCAGTATTTT.

J is TRBJ2-5 and V is TRBV3-1 (or the pseudogene TRBV3-2); tentatively, D is TRBD2 (5 bases). This CDR3 contains 10 residues. The ends were cut back, 8 bases at V and 5 bases at J, with 6 bases in the middle. Germline-derived CDR1 and CDR2 are LGHDT and YNNKEL (reference sequence). The CDR3 DNA sequence: TGTGCCAGCCCGGGGGAGACCCAGTACTTC. Translation gives CASPGETQYF.

About this clone: The limits of the CDR3 on the DNA are not certain, so only TCRdb's listed CDR3 is given. The chain employs TRBV27 and TRBJ2-1; the table's D call of TRBD2 was not tested on the DNA. Germline CDR1 reads MNHEY; CDR2 reads SMNVEV (reference sequence). The CDR3 extends over 16 residues, inclusive of both ends. CDR3 loop: CASSLSLRGTYNEQFF.

The V and J genes are TRBV7-9 and TRBJ2-1, with TRBD1 matching 7 bases. Trimming cost V 5 bases and J 15 bases; bases outside gene matches: 16. Per the germline V gene, CDR1 is SEHNR and CDR2 is FQNEAQ (reference sequence). The CDR3 sequence is 14 residues long. CDR3 residues: CASSPRGSGTEVFF. CDR3 bases: TGTGCCAGCAGCCCCCGAGGTTCCGGGACAGAGGTGTTCTTC.

The chain couples TRBV7-8 to TRBJ2-5; TRBD2 matches at 12 bases. Trimming took 5 bases from V and 1 from J; bases not matched to a gene: 8. Germline-derived CDR1 and CDR2 are SGHVS and FQNEAQ. This CDR3 has 17 residues. The CDR3 nucleotides are TGTGCCAGCAGCCTCAAGAGGACTAGCGGGGCCCAAGAGACCCAGTACTTC. Translating gives CASSLKRTSGAQETQYF.

The chain couples TRBV5-6 to TRBJ2-4; TRBD1 agrees at 7 bases. Looked up from germline, CDR1 is SGHDT and CDR2 is YYEEEE. The junction had 4 bases not matched to a gene; V was cut back by 4 bases and J by 0 bases. There are 15 residues in the CDR3. CDR3 protein: CASSPGGAAKNIQYF. For the CDR3, the DNA is TGTGCCAGCAGCCCAGGGGGTGCAGCCAAAAACATTCAGTACTTC.

This chain connects TRBV7-9 to TRBJ1-1; D might be TRBD1 (5 bases). Trimming took 0 bases from V and 4 from J, leaving 12 bases between them. Germline loops: CDR1 SEHNR, CDR2 FQNEAQ (reference sequence). This CDR3 comprises 15 residues. CDR3 bases: TGTGCCAGCAGCTTAGCCCCTACGGGGGGCACTGAAGCTTTCTTT. Its protein is CASSLAPTGGTEAFF. The entire variable domain, with the rest obtained from reference TRBV7-9 and TRBJ1-1, is as follows: DTGVSQNPRHKITKRGQNVTFRCDPISEHNRLYWYRQTLGQGPEFLTYFQNEAQLEKSRLLSDRFSAERPKGSFSTLEIQRTEQGDSAMYLCASSLAPTGGTEAFFGQGTRLTVV.